This T cell receptor (beta chain) is from a study of cytomegalovirus exposure and HLA in healthy donors. Study-wide results and limits: Associated with cytomegalovirus, according to the listing, were 150 to 200 TCR beta chains. Rare TCR sequences predominated, though certain public TCRs were found in many donors.

The CDR3 is 14 amino acids. Per germline, CDR1 SGHTA and CDR2 FQGTGA. J was trimmed by 5 bases and V by 0 bases; bases with no gene match: 4. On this clone: Its antigen is not known.

Profiled with immunoSEQ multiplex PCR; TCRdb holds only in-frame clones, not every one. The data contain about 130,000 clones, around 94% of them singletons. The donors were members of the validation cohort, which comprised roughly 130 subjects and was separate from the first cohort of 670 or so subjects. V gene TRBV7-3 combines with J gene TRBJ2-7; TRBD2 matches 7 bases. The specimen sequenced was PBMCs. The sequence was collected from a woman younger than 30 in good health and CMV-seronegative. This CDR3 is CASSLTAGAHEQYF. The CDR3 DNA reads TGTGCCAGCAGCTTAACTGCGGGAGCGCACGAGCAGTACTTC.